Each of the 7 T cell receptor beta chains below was sequenced from the same sample in a study of control samples from healthy donors and cancer patients. The data were produced by immunoSEQ multiplex PCR, yet TCRdb's version contains in-frame clones alone and is incomplete. The sample includes roughly 450,000 clones, 90% of them seen just once. Sequenced sample: PBMCs. The origin of the receptors is a middle-aged man with head and neck cancer.

The count of this clone is one. V usage is TRBV27 and J usage is TRBJ2-7; D might be TRBD1 (6 bases). CDR1 MNHEY and CDR2 SMNVEV come from the germline V gene (reference sequence). This CDR3 contains 13 residues. Trimming cost V 4 bases and J 5 bases, with 12 bases left between them. The chain's CDR3 is CASSSTRQDEQYF. Written as DNA, the CDR3 is TGTGCCAGCAGTTCAACCCGACAGGACGAGCAGTACTTC.

The chain combines TRBV5-1 with TRBJ2-1; maybe TRBD2 (5 bases). The CDR3 length is 15 residues. The ends were cut back, 4 bases at V and 0 bases at J, with 11 bases in the middle. Germline CDR1 SGHRS, CDR2 YFSETQ. The CDR3 here is CASSPSEGSYNEQFF. The CDR3 DNA follows: TGCGCCAGCAGCCCGTCAGAGGGCTCCTACAATGAGCAGTTCTTC. Complete variable domain (other parts from reference TRBV5-1 and TRBJ2-1): KAGVTQTPRYLIKTRGQQVTLSCSPISGHRSVSWYQQTPGQGLQFLFEYFSETQRNKGNFPGRFSGRQFSNSRSEMNVSTLELGDSALYLCASSPSEGSYNEQFFGPGTRLTVL.

The chain joins TRBV5-6 to TRBJ2-7, with 7 bases fitting TRBD2. Trimming at V came to 4 bases and at J to 2 bases, leaving 9 bases not matched to a gene. Germline assignment: CDR1 SGHDT and CDR2 YYEEEE. This CDR3 has 15 residues. The CDR3: CASSPTLAFPYEQYF. Written as DNA, the CDR3 is TGTGCCAGCAGCCCGACACTAGCGTTCCCCTACGAGCAGTACTTC.

The chain joins TRBV7-8 to TRBJ2-7; 9 bases map to TRBD1. The germline V gene has CDR1 SGHVS and CDR2 FQNEAQ. The CDR3 is made up of 16 amino acids. V shed 5 bases and J 3 bases; nucleotides not matched to a gene: 11. This chain's CDR3 is CASSRQPPGQGYEQYF. In DNA form, the CDR3 reads TGTGCCAGCAGCCGTCAGCCGCCGGGACAGGGCTACGAGCAGTACTTC.

This clone was seen a single time. The chain couples TRBV19 to TRBJ2-7, with 8 bases aligning to TRBD2. Trimming cost V 7 bases and J 0 bases; bases outside gene matches: 14. This CDR3 contains 17 residues. The germline V gene has CDR1 LNHDA and CDR2 SQIVND (reference sequence). The CDR3 nucleotides are TGTGCCAGTACCCCTGGGGGGCTAGCGGGCCTCTCCTACGAGCAGTACTTC. It encodes CASTPGGLAGLSYEQYF.

The chain joins TRBV4-2 to TRBJ1-5, with D possibly matching TRBD1 (5 bases). Looked up from germline, CDR1 is LGHNA and CDR2 is YNFKEQ. The CDR3 contains 15 residues. V gave up 3 bases and J gave up 5 bases, with 14 bases separating them. In nucleotides, the CDR3 is TGTGCCAGCAGCCAGAATGAGGGGAGGGATCAGCCCCAGCATTTT. As protein: CASSQNEGRDQPQHF.

This rearrangement joins TRBV28 to TRBJ1-6, with D possibly TRBD1 on 6 matching bases. Germline values: CDR1 MDHEN, CDR2 SYDVKM. V was clipped by 2 bases and J by 0 bases, with 11 bases between them. This CDR3 comprises 17 residues. CDR3 bases: TGTGCCAGCAGTTTACGCACAGGGACCTCCTATAATTCACCCCTCCACTTT. Its protein product is CASSLRTGTSYNSPLHF.